This T cell receptor (beta chain) was sequenced during a study of beta chain features in type 1 diabetes (dated by TCRdb to the late 2010s). For the wider study: Mean age, gender distribution, total cell number and subset yield were not different between patients and healthy donors. A total of under 140,000,000 sorted cells were examined across all samples, and the number of cells per subset was strongly correlated with RNA yield. In the study, TCRB repertoires of sorted circulating CD4+ T cell subsets from recently diagnosed type 1 diabetes patients were compared with those of matched healthy donors. Naive and central memory subsets were obtained from all 30 or so donors, but regulatory and stem cell-like memory subsets were isolated from only 8 patients and 8 healthy donors. What the work shows at the level of the full study, not this receptor alone: PCR may preferentially amplify shorter templates, but because patient and control samples were amplified and corrected together, any resulting skew would affect both groups equally. Because cDNA rather than genomic DNA was sequenced, highly expressing activated cells could have been over-represented, although no difference in activation and CD3 levels was found between groups. Only small numbers of individuals were included in the HLA sub-analyses, which left unresolved whether HLA type had any influence on TCRB rearrangement. In all four CD4+ subsets, TCRB CDR3 length was moderately but significantly shorter in type 1 diabetes patients. Naive, central memory and regulatory TCRB repertoires appeared more similar among patients than among healthy donors. Fewer insertions and more nucleotide deletions at VDJ recombination sites were observed in patients with type 1 diabetes, implying thymic rearrangement abnormalities.

From cysteine to phenylalanine, the CDR3 is 12 amino acids long. Here the CDR3 DNA is all that survives: 36 bases in frame from base 1. Based on the germline V gene, the CDR1 and CDR2 sequences are MDHEN and SYDVKM. This clone was picked up a small number of times. Its antigen is currently not known. Base quality data are lacking; no much larger clone is found one base away. The High Capacity cDNA Reverse Transcription Kit was used to reverse transcribe all of the isolated RNA, meaning that expressed TCRB transcripts were what got sequenced. Deep immunoSEQ sequencing was performed on naive, central memory and regulatory T cell samples, with an average of approximately 3.9 million total reads per sample. After sorted cells were lysed in RLT buffer, RNA was extracted with DNase-treated RNeasy Micro or Mini kits, with the choice depending on cell number. Each cell subset was processed on its own to prevent cross-contamination, while patient and healthy donor samples were processed together. TCRB sequences were amplified from cDNA with the immunoSEQ multiplex PCR, producing 87-bp fragments spanning the CDR3 region. Amplicons were sequenced on the Illumina HiSeq platform. As for how the authors treated the data: PCR bias was corrected computationally using synthetic template baselines, and reads within Hamming distance 2 were collapsed, with unmergeable singletons discarded. By aligning reads against IMGT, V, D and J genes, CDR3 length, and insertions or deletions at six rearrangement sites were assigned. Within each subset, clonotype counts were normalized to sorted cell number, and only after that were true diversity and Gini coefficients computed with the tcR R package. The overlap coefficient, calculated on TCRB nucleotide sequences, was used to measure repertoire sharing. The table was pulled from immuneACCESS by TCRdb, which kept in-frame rearrangements only. Such tables lose some clones; where checked, under half of the loss comes from unresolved V genes, and the rest has no known cause. Clone size and V and J calls were adopted from that table, with D and trimming inferred from the DNA. A total of approximately 60,000 clones appear in this sample, around 56% of them only once. Clones ranked in the top ten supply roughly 2.6% of the sample.

A single peripheral blood draw of around 100 mL on average was collected from each donor into heparinised tubes. Naive, central memory, regulatory and stem cell-like memory CD4+ T cells were sorted on a BD FACSAria II using a panel including CD45RO, CCR7, CD25, CD127, CD95 and CD27. All sorted populations exceeded 95% purity. PBMCs were separated immediately by Lymphoprep density gradient centrifugation and were stained directly, without being cultured. So that batch effects would be minimized, each experiment stained and sorted samples in pairs, pairing one healthy donor with one patient. The sequence derives from a woman in her thirties or forties with type 1 diabetes. Input material: Tregs from blood. This sample's cell subset or site label indicates: regulatory CD4+ T cells. The chain is made from TRBV28 and TRBJ2-5; TRBD1 is a weak D gene call, 6 bases matching. The tail of the sequence fits TRBJ2-7 better, so the J call may be wrong. The CDR3 in this case is CASTDRLYEQYF. In nucleotides, the sequence is TGTGCCAGCACCGACAGGTTGTACGAGCAGTACTTC.